This passage covers 30 T cell receptor beta chains from one sample sequenced in a study of CD8+ T cells in alopecia areata. Reverse transcription of extracted RNA yielded cDNA, which provided the sequencing template. Only in-frame clones appear in the TCRdb table, and some are missing; sequencing was by immunoSEQ multiplex PCR. The sample consists of 110,000 or so clones, approximately 60% of them appearing once. Material for sequencing was CD8+ T cells sorted from blood. These receptors originate from a human donor in good health.

The rearrangement links TRBV7-9 to TRBJ2-2; 9 nucleotides match TRBD1. Germline loops: CDR1 SEHNR, CDR2 FQNEAQ (reference sequence). Losses at the gene ends were 4 bases for V and 5 bases for J; bases not matched to a gene: 5. The CDR3 is made up of 15 amino acids. The DNA for the CDR3 is TGTGCCAGCAGCTCCCGACAGGGGGGAACCGGGGAGCTGTTTTTT. Amino acids: CASSSRQGGTGELFF.

The rearrangement joins TRBV7-8 to TRBJ2-1, with 8 positions matching TRBD2. Germline lookup yields CDR1 SGHVS and CDR2 FQNEAQ. The CDR3 extends over 16 amino acids. Losses at the gene ends were 1 base for V and 8 bases for J; bases not matched to a gene: 10. The CDR3 nucleotides are TGTGCCAGCAGCTTAGTCTACGGGGGGGCCCAGGATGAGCAGTTCTTC. Protein product: CASSLVYGGAQDEQFF. Full variable domain (outside the CDR3, taken from reference TRBV7-8 and TRBJ2-1): GAGVSQSPRYKVAKRGQDVALRCDPISGHVSLFWYQQALGQGPEFLTYFQNEAQLDKSGLPSDRFFAERPEGSVSTLKIQRTQQEDSAVYLCASSLVYGGAQDEQFFGPGTRLTVL.

Comments on this clone: The same CDR3 is also encoded by other DNA sequences in this sample. The V call is TRBV5-1, the J call TRBJ2-7, with 8 nucleotides matching TRBD2. The germline CDR1 and CDR2 sequences are SGHRS and YFSETQ. V shed 1 base, J shed 4 bases, and the junction held 1 base outside the gene matches. This CDR3 spans 13 amino acids. The CDR3 sequence is CASSLTSGYEQYF. CDR3 DNA: TGCGCCAGCAGCTTGACTAGCGGTTACGAGCAGTACTTC.

This clone was found many times. This sequence joins TRBV4-3 and TRBJ2-6; D not resolved. This CDR3 has 16 residues. CDR1 is LGHNA, CDR2 YSLEER, per germline. V dropped 3 bases and J dropped 0 bases, with 9 bases sitting between them. This chain's CDR3 is CASSHDLSSGANVLTF. The CDR3 nucleotides read TGCGCCAGCAGCCATGATTTGAGCTCTGGGGCCAACGTCCTGACTTTC.

This sequence joins TRBV4-3 and TRBJ2-3, with TRBD2 matching 8 bases. CDR1 and CDR2 (germline): LGHNA, YSLEER. V shed 1 base, J shed 2 bases, and the junction held 8 bases outside the gene matches. The CDR3 spans 17 residues. CDR3 sequence: CASSQGLAGGLTDTQYF. The CDR3 DNA is TGCGCCAGCAGCCAAGGGTTGGCGGGGGGCCTCACAGATACGCAGTATTTT.

The table lists this clone with a count of one. J is TRBJ2-7 and V is TRBV6-5; the D call may be TRBD1 or TRBD2 (5 bases each). Looked up from germline, CDR1 is MNHEY and CDR2 is SVGAGI. This CDR3 spans 15 amino acids. The V gene lost 0 bases and the J gene lost 4 bases, with 13 bases spanning the gap. The CDR3 region is CASSYSSGGRYEQYF. The CDR3 DNA follows: TGTGCCAGCAGTTACTCGTCTGGGGGTAGGTACGAGCAGTACTTC.

This CDR3 reads CSAKDRAGTDTQYF. DNA of the CDR3: TGCAGCGCCAAGGACAGGGCCGGGACAGATACGCAGTATTTT. This chain joins TRBV29-1 and TRBJ2-3, with 8 bases lining up with TRBD1. The CDR3 totals 14 residues. Trimming at V came to 7 bases and at J to 3 bases, leaving 9 bases not matched to a gene. Germline loops: CDR1 SQVTM, CDR2 ANQGSEA.

Regarding this clone: At one boundary the junction diverges from the germline segment, which might be a read error. The chain is built from TRBV18 and TRBJ2-7; perhaps TRBD1 as D (6 bases). This CDR3 has 15 residues. Germline loops: CDR1 KGHSH, CDR2 LQKENI. The CDR3: CASSPPGVTYDEQYF. In nucleotides, the CDR3 is TGTGCCAGCTCCCCACCAGGGGTTACCTACGACGAGCAGTACTTC.

This clone was observed a handful of times. The V call is TRBV19, the J call TRBJ1-6; D remains ambiguous. V shed 7 bases and J shed 7 bases, with 5 bases lying between them. Germline CDR1 and CDR2: LNHDA and SQIVND (reference sequence). The CDR3 spans 11 residues. The CDR3: CASKQNSPLHF. CDR3 DNA: TGTGCCAGTAAACAAAATTCACCCCTCCACTTT.

The chain uses TRBV11-2 and TRBJ1-2; D unresolved. The ends were cut back, 5 bases at V and 3 bases at J, with 7 bases in the middle. Germline V gene lookup returns CDR1 SGHAT and CDR2 FQNNGV. The CDR3 is 12 residues long. Here the CDR3 reads CASSGSHYGYTF. CDR3 coding DNA: TGTGCCAGCAGCGGGTCTCACTATGGCTACACCTTC.

Only one count was recorded for this clone. The chain carries TRBV9 and TRBJ1-1, with D unclear. The CDR3 covers 16 residues. Germline CDR1 SGDLS, CDR2 YYNGEE. With 3 bases removed from V and 0 bases from J, the gap between germline ends came to 15 bases. CDR3 loop: CASSAAMRDVNTEAFF. DNA for the CDR3: TGTGCCAGCAGCGCTGCCATGAGAGATGTGAACACTGAAGCTTTCTTT.

The J gene is TRBJ2-2, the V gene TRBV19; 9 positions match TRBD1. CDR1 and CDR2 from the germline V gene are LNHDA and SQIVND (reference sequence). V was clipped by 10 bases and J by 5 bases; unmatched bases: 11. The CDR3 runs 15 residues. The CDR3 loop is CATDPGTGSTGELFF. The CDR3 DNA reads as TGTGCCACAGACCCCGGGACAGGGAGTACCGGGGAGCTGTTTTTT. Drawing the rest from reference TRBV19 and TRBJ2-2, the complete variable domain is DGGITQSPKYLFRKEGQNVTLSCEQNLNHDAMYWYRQDPGQGLRLIYYSQIVNDFQKGDIAEGYSVSREKKESFPLTVTSAQKNPTAFYLCATDPGTGSTGELFFGEGSRLTVL.

The V and J genes are TRBV27 and TRBJ1-1; D not certain. Between the trimmed V and J ends, which lost 1 base and 2 bases, there was a span of 8 bases. Per the germline V gene, CDR1 is MNHEY and CDR2 is SMNVEV (reference sequence). The CDR3 length is 14 residues. This chain's CDR3 is CASSLLAGNTEAFF. The CDR3 region has the DNA TGTGCCAGCAGTTTATTGGCGGGCAACACTGAAGCTTTCTTT.

This clone appeared once. The rearrangement links TRBV29-1 to TRBJ2-7; 7 bases agree with TRBD2. The CDR3 has 15 amino acids. Germline V gene sequence: CDR1 SQVTM, CDR2 ANQGSEA. J gave up 2 bases and V 1 base, and 8 bases lay outside the gene matches. The DNA for the CDR3 is TGCAGCGTTGAAGGGGCGGGGGACCAAACCTACGAGCAGTACTTC. This encodes CSVEGAGDQTYEQYF.

The genes are TRBV28 and TRBJ1-2; TRBD1 aligns across 10 bases. The length of the CDR3 is 16 residues. The V segment lost 6 bases and the J segment 8 bases; nucleotides outside the gene matches: 15. Germline loops: CDR1 MDHEN, CDR2 SYDVKM. DNA for the CDR3: TGTGCCAGCAGCTCGAGGATTAAGACAGGGGGCAGAGGCTACACCTTC. Its protein is CASSSRIKTGGRGYTF.

V is TRBV6-1 and J is TRBJ1-2; 8 bases line up with TRBD1. This CDR3 contains 14 residues. The ends lost 4 bases at V and 6 bases at J; junction bases unmatched: 7. The germline gives CDR1 MNHNS, CDR2 SASEGT. As DNA, the CDR3 is TGTGCCAGCAGTGGACGGACAGGGTCTAATGGCTACACCTTC. This translates into CASSGRTGSNGYTF.

The chain carries TRBV15 and TRBJ1-2; D may be TRBD1 (5 bases). V lost 1 base and J 5 bases, leaving 11 bases between the germline ends. Germline CDR1 LNHNV, CDR2 YYDKDF (reference sequence). The CDR3 runs 14 residues. Here the CDR3 reads CATSRGTDTYGYTF. CDR3 DNA: TGTGCCACCAGCAGAGGGACGGACACGTATGGCTACACCTTC.

This clone was picked up a small number of times. The chain has TRBV6-4 and TRBJ2-1, with 7 nucleotides matching TRBD2. The CDR3 loop spans 16 amino acids. From germline, CDR1 is MRHNA and CDR2 SNTAGT. The J segment lost 6 bases and the V segment lost 5 bases, leaving 13 bases of the junction unmatched. The CDR3 loop is CASSKDPGLPTNEQFF. The CDR3 DNA reads as TGTGCCAGCAGTAAAGACCCGGGACTACCAACCAATGAGCAGTTCTTC.

This sequence joins TRBV29-1 and TRBJ2-1; TRBD1 or TRBD2 may be the D gene (5 bases each). The ends were cut back, 1 base at V and 7 bases at J, with 11 bases in the middle. Germline values: CDR1 SQVTM, CDR2 ANQGSEA. The CDR3 contains 13 residues. CDR3: CSVEGGNWNEQFF. Here the CDR3 DNA reads TGCAGCGTTGAAGGGGGGAATTGGAATGAGCAGTTCTTC.

This clone came up a few times. V is TRBV13 and J is TRBJ1-4, with 8 bases lining up with TRBD1. CDR3 length: 14 amino acids. V dropped 3 bases and J dropped 8; count of bases not matched to a gene: 5. Germline values: CDR1 PRHDT, CDR2 FYEKMQ (reference sequence). This CDR3 reads CASSFGQGREKLFF. The CDR3 coding sequence is TGTGCCAGCAGCTTCGGACAGGGTCGGGAAAAACTGTTTTTT.

This clone was observed a single time. This chain connects TRBV28 to TRBJ2-5, with 7 bases aligning to TRBD1. Germline CDR1 and CDR2: MDHEN and SYDVKM. The junction had 7 bases not matched to a gene; V was cut back by 8 bases and J by 4 bases. CDR3 length equals 13 residues. The CDR3 DNA reads as TGTGCCAGCGGCCAGGGGGATCCAGAGACCCAGTACTTC. Protein sequence: CASGQGDPETQYF.

The rearrangement links TRBV7-9 to TRBJ2-5; D possibly corresponds to TRBD1 (6 bases). This CDR3 is built from 15 residues. The V and J ends lost 5 bases and 1 base respectively, with 14 bases between them. Germline V gene data show CDR1 as SEHNR and CDR2 as FQNEAQ (reference sequence). The CDR3 region has the DNA TGTGCCAGCAGCCCGAATACAGGGATCCAAGAGACCCAGTACTTC. Protein product: CASSPNTGIQETQYF.

The sample holds one count of this clone. This chain connects TRBV7-9 to TRBJ2-5; tentatively, D is TRBD1 (5 bases). CDR1 is SEHNR and CDR2 is FQNEAQ in the germline V gene (reference sequence). V gave up 8 bases and J gave up 9 bases, with 19 bases separating them. CDR3 length: 13 residues. The CDR3 bases are TGTGCCAGCGCACCCGAGCAGGGCCGATCCCAGTACTTC. This translates into CASAPEQGRSQYF. Supplemented by reference TRBV7-9 and TRBJ2-5, the full variable domain reads DTGVSQNPRHKITKRGQNVTFRCDPISEHNRLYWYRQTLGQGPEFLTYFQNEAQLEKSRLLSDRFSAERPKGSFSTLEIQRTEQGDSAMYLCASAPEQGRSQYFGPGTRLLVL.

This clone came up a few times. The chain employs TRBV28 and TRBJ2-6; 12 bases line up with TRBD1. Germline-derived CDR1 and CDR2 are MDHEN and SYDVKM. The ends lost 7 bases at V and 3 bases at J; junction bases unmatched: 10. This CDR3 has 18 residues. The CDR3: CASTGTGGPSSGANVLTF. CDR3 nucleotides: TGTGCCAGCACCGGGACAGGGGGCCCGTCCAGTGGGGCCAACGTCCTGACTTTC.

V usage is TRBV6-6 and J usage is TRBJ2-5; D call uncertain. Trimming took 1 base from V and 4 from J, leaving 13 bases between them. This CDR3 comprises 15 residues. Germline V CDR1 and CDR2: MNHNY, SVGAGI (reference sequence). The CDR3 sequence: CASSYFAEATETQYF. The CDR3 nucleotides read TGTGCCAGCAGTTACTTTGCCGAAGCTACAGAGACCCAGTACTTC.

This clone was seen only a few times. The chain links TRBV5-1 to TRBJ2-5; D is undetermined. The DNA end is more similar to TRBJ2-7, so the J call may be wrong. The CDR3 loop spans 14 amino acids. The V gene's germline CDR1 is SGHRS and CDR2 YFSETQ. The CDR3 sequence is CASSPYLGSYEQYF. CDR3 DNA sequence: TGCGCCAGCAGCCCATATCTAGGCTCCTACGAGCAGTACTTC.

The chain is built from TRBV4-2 and TRBJ2-2; possibly TRBD2 for D (6 bases). From germline, CDR1 is LGHNA and CDR2 YNFKEQ. The CDR3 runs to 14 residues. V was shortened by 2 bases and J by 10 bases, with 14 bases between the two germline ends. CDR3 protein: CASSQTLGEEELFF. DNA of the CDR3: TGTGCCAGCAGCCAAACCCTCGGGGAGGAGGAGCTGTTTTTT.

The chain links TRBV5-4 to TRBJ1-1; TRBD1 matches at 9 bases. The CDR3 has 13 amino acids. The V gene's germline CDR1 is SGHNT and CDR2 YYREEE (reference sequence). The V gene end was trimmed by 4 bases and the J gene end by 5 bases; junction bases not matched to a gene: 3. The CDR3 DNA reads TGTGCCAGCAGCCGGACAGGGGAGACTGAAGCTTTCTTT. Translating it yields CASSRTGETEAFF. The variable domain in full, completed from reference TRBV5-4 and TRBJ1-1, reads ETGVTQSPTHLIKTRGQQVTLRCSSQSGHNTVSWYQQALGQGPQFIFQYYREEENGRGNFPPRFSGLQFPNYSSELNVNALELDDSALYLCASSRTGETEAFFGQGTRLTVV.

The CDR3 loop reads CASSLRHRTGNMNTEAFF. The CDR3 DNA is TGCGCCAGCAGCTTACGGCATAGGACAGGGAATATGAACACTGAAGCTTTCTTT. The chain recombines TRBV5-1 with TRBJ1-1; TRBD1 agrees at 8 bases. CDR3 length: 18 amino acids. Germline V gene sequence: CDR1 SGHRS, CDR2 YFSETQ. V lost 2 bases and J lost 0; bases outside the gene matches: 12.

V and J are TRBV30 and TRBJ2-7; the D gene is possibly TRBD2 (6 bases). The germline V gene encodes CDR1 GTSNPN and CDR2 SVGIG (reference sequence). The CDR3 spans 12 residues. V was clipped by 1 base and J by 7 bases, with 11 bases between them. Here the CDR3 DNA reads TGTGCCTGGAGTGGGGACTTCTGGGAGCAGTACTTC. Translated, it gives CAWSGDFWEQYF.